This T cell receptor (beta chain) was obtained from a study of blood T cell repertoires in COVID-19. Generated by immunoSEQ multiplex PCR, the TCRdb table keeps only in-frame clones and is missing some. The sample has 200,000 or so clones, roughly 80% seen once; the top ten hold roughly 6.9%. Participant-given clinical history determined each cohort assignment. Germline V gene data show CDR1 as LNHDA and CDR2 as SQIVND (reference sequence). Trimming removed 6 bases from V and 7 bases from J; junction bases left unmatched: 7. The CDR3 runs 13 residues. The material sequenced was PBMCs or T cells enriched from blood (not recorded which). This receptor was identified in a middle-aged man who had recovered from COVID-19. V and J are TRBV19 and TRBJ1-2; 8 nucleotides line up with TRBD1. In nucleotides, the CDR3 is TGTGCCAGTAGCCCCGACAGGGGAGGTGGCTACACCTTC. This encodes CASSPDRGGGYTF.